Listed below are T cell receptor beta chains from one sample, sequenced in a study of blood T cell repertoires in COVID-19. Repertoires were generated with immunoSEQ multiplex PCR, while TCRdb's copy carries only in-frame clones and drops some. Of approximately 210,000 clones detected, about nine tenths appear once; the ten largest clones hold around 7%. Sequenced: PBMCs or T cells enriched from blood (not recorded which). These receptors originate from a man aged 25 to 40 in a cohort exposed to, infected with or recovered from COVID-19 (not recorded which). Each CDR3 is given with its conserved first and last residue. Each record gives: J gene, V gene, CDR3 protein.

j_call: TRBJ2-2
v_call: TRBV28
cdr3_aa: CASSLLGSWGETGELFF

j_call: TRBJ1-6
v_call: TRBV7-6
cdr3_aa: CASSFRSDNSPLHF

j_call: TRBJ2-1
v_call: TRBV28
cdr3_aa: CASSGYLTPYNEQFF

j_call: TRBJ2-7
v_call: TRBV6-2/TRBV6-3
cdr3_aa: CASSYSTQGAAHDEQYF

j_call: TRBJ1-3
v_call: TRBV7-2
cdr3_aa: CASSPSGNTIYF

j_call: TRBJ2-7
v_call: TRBV5-4
cdr3_aa: CASSDHRQGRNYEQYF

j_call: TRBJ1-1
v_call: TRBV19
cdr3_aa: CASISGGSTEAFF

j_call: TRBJ2-3
v_call: TRBV5-4
cdr3_aa: CASSLGLADTDTQYF

j_call: TRBJ2-1
v_call: TRBV6-2/TRBV6-3
cdr3_aa: CASSSGLDLYNEQFF

j_call: TRBJ2-7
v_call: TRBV6-4
cdr3_aa: CASSDQVIWGQGRARASAYEQYF

j_call: TRBJ2-5
v_call: TRBV5-4
cdr3_aa: CASSLLGTDQETQYF

j_call: TRBJ2-3
v_call: TRBV12-2
cdr3_aa: CASRLDRVSTDTQYF

j_call: TRBJ1-3
v_call: TRBV7-2
cdr3_aa: CASSPGVGNTIYF

j_call: TRBJ2-1
v_call: TRBV27
cdr3_aa: CASSAQSYNEQFF

j_call: TRBJ1-1
v_call: TRBV15
cdr3_aa: CATSRAYSNGWVDTEAFF

j_call: TRBJ1-4
v_call: TRBV7-8
cdr3_aa: CASSSTGGINEKLFF

j_call: TRBJ2-5
v_call: TRBV28
cdr3_aa: CASTPGDFRETQYF

j_call: TRBJ1-6
v_call: TRBV10-3
cdr3_aa: CAISRDINYTPLHF

j_call: TRBJ1-2
v_call: TRBV6-6
cdr3_aa: CASSRGQQGIVGGYTF

j_call: TRBJ2-5
v_call: TRBV27
cdr3_aa: CASSSRILADQETQYF

j_call: TRBJ2-7
v_call: TRBV27
cdr3_aa: CASATSGTPGDEQYF

j_call: TRBJ2-3
v_call: TRBV6-5
cdr3_aa: CASSPTGMGTDTQYF

j_call: TRBJ2-3
v_call: TRBV4-2
cdr3_aa: CASSQVRTGARTDTQYF

j_call: TRBJ1-1
v_call: TRBV9
cdr3_aa: CASSVSGQNTEAFF

j_call: TRBJ1-6
v_call: TRBV27
cdr3_aa: CASSLSLFRHPRRKYNSPLHF

j_call: TRBJ1-1
v_call: TRBV5-4
cdr3_aa: CASSLNRGLGTEAFF

j_call: TRBJ2-2
v_call: TRBV7-3
cdr3_aa: CASSPRTDGELFF

j_call: TRBJ1-2
v_call: TRBV5-5
cdr3_aa: CASSFDSGYTF

j_call: TRBJ2-1
v_call: TRBV27
cdr3_aa: CASSITAINEQFF

j_call: TRBJ1-5
v_call: TRBV7-2
cdr3_aa: CASSLTRVAQPQHF

j_call: TRBJ2-6
v_call: TRBV4-1
cdr3_aa: CASSHRPDRSGANVLTF

j_call: TRBJ2-1
v_call: TRBV27
cdr3_aa: CASSRLAEQFF

j_call: TRBJ2-7
v_call: TRBV6-1
cdr3_aa: CASSEAWDDGLHEQYF

j_call: TRBJ1-2
v_call: TRBV29-1
cdr3_aa: CSVNLGQGITYGYTF

j_call: TRBJ2-1
v_call: TRBV4-1
cdr3_aa: CASSLSGYNEQFF

j_call: TRBJ1-1
v_call: TRBV4-1
cdr3_aa: CASSQGLGSGDWAFF

j_call: TRBJ1-5
v_call: TRBV5-6
cdr3_aa: CASSLGGAAQPQHF

j_call: TRBJ1-4
v_call: TRBV13
cdr3_aa: CASSLGGQPNEKLFF

j_call: TRBJ1-2
v_call: TRBV9
cdr3_aa: CASSDRDGYTF

j_call: TRBJ1-2
v_call: TRBV7-3
cdr3_aa: CASSLFSGTGRDYGYTF

j_call: TRBJ1-2
v_call: TRBV28
cdr3_aa: CASRTQDLYGYTF

j_call: TRBJ1-2
v_call: TRBV13
cdr3_aa: CASSLVGASNYGYTF

j_call: TRBJ2-3
v_call: TRBV21-1
cdr3_aa: CASSKPDCLGLADGIDTQYF

j_call: TRBJ2-7
v_call: TRBV28
cdr3_aa: CASRLGSGTGKYEQYF

j_call: TRBJ1-2
v_call: TRBV9
cdr3_aa: CASSVAGVLRPRDPGRGYTF

j_call: TRBJ1-3
v_call: TRBV6-5
cdr3_aa: CASSYGPGTRDTIYF